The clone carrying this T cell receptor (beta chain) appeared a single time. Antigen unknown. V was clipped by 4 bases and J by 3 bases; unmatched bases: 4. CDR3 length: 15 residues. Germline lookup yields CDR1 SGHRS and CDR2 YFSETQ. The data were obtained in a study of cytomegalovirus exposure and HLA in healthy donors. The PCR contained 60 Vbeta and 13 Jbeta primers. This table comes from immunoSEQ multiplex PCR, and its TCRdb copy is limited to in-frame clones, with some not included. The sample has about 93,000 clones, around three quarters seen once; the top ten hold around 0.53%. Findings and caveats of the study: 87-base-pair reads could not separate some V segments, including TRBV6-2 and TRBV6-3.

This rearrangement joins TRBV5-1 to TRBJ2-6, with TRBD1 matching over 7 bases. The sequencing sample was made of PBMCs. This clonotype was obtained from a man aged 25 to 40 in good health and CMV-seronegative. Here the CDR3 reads CASSRRGFGANVLTF. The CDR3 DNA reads TGCGCCAGCAGCCGCAGGGGGTTTGGGGCCAACGTCCTGACTTTC.